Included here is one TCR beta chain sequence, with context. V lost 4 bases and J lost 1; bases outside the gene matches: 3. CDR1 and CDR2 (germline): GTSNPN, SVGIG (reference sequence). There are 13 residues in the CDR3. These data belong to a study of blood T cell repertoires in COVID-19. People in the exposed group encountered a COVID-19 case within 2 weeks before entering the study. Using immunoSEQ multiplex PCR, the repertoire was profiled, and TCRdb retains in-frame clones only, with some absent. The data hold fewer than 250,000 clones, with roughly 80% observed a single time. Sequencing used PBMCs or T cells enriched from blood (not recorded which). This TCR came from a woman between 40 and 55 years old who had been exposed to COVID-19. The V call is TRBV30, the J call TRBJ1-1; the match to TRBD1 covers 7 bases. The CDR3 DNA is TGTGCCTGGAAGACAGGGACGAACACTGAAGCTTTCTTT. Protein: CAWKTGTNTEAFF. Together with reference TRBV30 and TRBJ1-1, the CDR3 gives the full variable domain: SQTIHQWPATLVQPVGSPLSLECTVEGTSNPNLYWYRQAAGRGLQLLFYSVGIGQISSEVPQNLSASRPQDRQFILSSKKLLLSDSGFYLCAWKTGTNTEAFFGQGTRLTVV.